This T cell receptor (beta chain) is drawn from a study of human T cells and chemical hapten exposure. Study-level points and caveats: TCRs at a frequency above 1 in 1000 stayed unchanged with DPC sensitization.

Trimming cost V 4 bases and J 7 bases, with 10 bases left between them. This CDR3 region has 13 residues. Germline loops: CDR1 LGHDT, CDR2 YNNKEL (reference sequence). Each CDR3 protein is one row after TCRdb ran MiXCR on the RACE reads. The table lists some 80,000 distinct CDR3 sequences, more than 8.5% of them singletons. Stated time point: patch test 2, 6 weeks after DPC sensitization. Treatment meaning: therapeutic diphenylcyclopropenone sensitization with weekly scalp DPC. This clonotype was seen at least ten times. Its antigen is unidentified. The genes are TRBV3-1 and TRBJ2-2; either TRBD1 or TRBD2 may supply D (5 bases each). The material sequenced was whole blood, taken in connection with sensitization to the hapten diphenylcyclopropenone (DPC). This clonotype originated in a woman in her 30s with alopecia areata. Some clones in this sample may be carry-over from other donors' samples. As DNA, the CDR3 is TGTGCCAGCAGCCCGTGGGGGAGCGGGGAGCTGTTTTTT. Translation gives CASSPWGSGELFF. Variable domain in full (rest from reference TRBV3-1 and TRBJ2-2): DTAVSQTPKYLVTQMGNDKSIKCEQNLGHDTMYWYKQDSKKFLKIMFSYNNKELIINETVPNRFSPKSPDKAHLNLHINSLELGDSAVYFCASSPWGSGELFFGEGSRLTVL.